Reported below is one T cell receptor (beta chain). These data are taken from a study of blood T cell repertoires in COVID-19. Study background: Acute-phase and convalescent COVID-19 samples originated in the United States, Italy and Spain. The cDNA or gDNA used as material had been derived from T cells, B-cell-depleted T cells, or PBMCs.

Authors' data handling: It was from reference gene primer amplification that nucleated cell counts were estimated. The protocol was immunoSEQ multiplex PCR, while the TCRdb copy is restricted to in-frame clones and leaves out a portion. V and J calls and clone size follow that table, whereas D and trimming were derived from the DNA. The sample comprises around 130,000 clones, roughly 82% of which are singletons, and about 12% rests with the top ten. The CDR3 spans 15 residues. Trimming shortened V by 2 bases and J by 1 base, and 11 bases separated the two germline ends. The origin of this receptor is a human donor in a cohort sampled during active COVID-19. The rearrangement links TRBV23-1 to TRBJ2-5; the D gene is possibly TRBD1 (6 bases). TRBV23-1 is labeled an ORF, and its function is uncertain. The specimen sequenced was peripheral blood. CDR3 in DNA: TGCGCCAGCAGTCAAACCTGGACAGCCCAAGAGACCCAGTACTTC. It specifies CASSQTWTAQETQYF.